This TCR beta chain was obtained from a study of spatial heterogeneity in lung cancer. At the level of the study: Detection consistently captured more beta-chain sequences than alpha-chain sequences. Within raw reads, each unique TCR and UMI combination appeared on average more than ten times. General study results and limits: Among blood samples, ubiquitous expanded tumor TCRs appeared more at resection than at follow-up.

The time point is: sample taken at primary tumor resection. Without sorting, whole RNA was sequenced from tumor, nontumor lung or frozen PBMC. The donors were more than 70 patients with non-small cell lung cancer that was early-stage and untreated. TCRdb recomputed calls from the 5' RACE reads with MiXCR, one row per CDR3 protein. This sample yields 25,000 to 30,000 distinct CDR3 sequences, of which 7.5% to 9.5% are seen a single time; approximately 35% belongs to the top ten. Regarding this clonotype: The antigen is undetermined.

V lost 2 bases to trimming and J lost 2 bases; unmatched junction nucleotides: 6. Germline assignment: CDR1 DFQATT and CDR2 SNEGSKA (reference sequence). CDR3 length: 16 residues. The TCR sequence derives from a female donor with early-stage non-small cell lung cancer. This rearrangement joins TRBV20-1 to TRBJ2-2; TRBD2 matches 9 bases. The sequencing here drew on PBMCs, taken at surgery. The CDR3 nucleotides are TGCAGTGCTAGACGAGTAGCGGGAGTCAACACCGGGGAGCTGTTTTTT. Amino acid sequence: CSARRVAGVNTGELFF.